The present T cell receptor beta chain was sequenced within a study of T cell clonality in common variable immunodeficiency. Study results and limitations: CVID patient heterogeneity limited repertoire-clinical complication correlations.

The assay was immunoSEQ multiplex PCR, and TCRdb's table has in-frame clones only and misses some. The table lists about 52,000 clones, no singletons, with roughly 5.9% in the top ten. There are many counts of this clone. Its antigen is still unknown. Read coverage stops 3 residues before the CDR3 terminus; the germline J gene supplies the remainder. This CDR3 contains 14 residues. The ends were cut back, 3 bases at V and 5 bases at J, with 11 bases in the middle. Per the germline V gene, CDR1 is SNHLY and CDR2 is FYNNEI. Sequences were obtained from peripheral blood mononuclear cells. The clonotype originates from a person aged 18 to 75 in good health. The J gene is TRBJ2-1, the V gene TRBV2; D perhaps matches TRBD1 (5 bases). CDR3 bases read: TGTGCCAGCAGTGACTACAGGTACGACAATGAG. Translated, it gives CASSDYRYDNE. The full-length CDR3 reads as CASSDYRYDNEQFF.